The present T cell receptor beta chain was sequenced within a study of CDR3 diversity in severe acne. The germline gives CDR1 LNHDA, CDR2 SQIVND (reference sequence). The CDR3 contains 15 residues. V was pared by 5 bases and J by 8 bases, with 14 bases of the junction left unmatched. Using its own MiXCR run on the PCR reads, TCRdb lists one record per CDR3 protein. Among some 85,000 distinct CDR3 sequences listed, under 55% were seen once. Sequenced: blood. The V call is TRBV19, the J call TRBJ1-2, with TRBD1 matching 7 bases. The clonotype was recovered from a male donor with severe acne vulgaris. The CDR3 region has the DNA TGTGCCAGTAGTTCCGGGACAGAGAGACGCGTCGGCTACACCTTC. Its translation: CASSSGTERRVGYTF.